This T cell receptor (beta chain) came from a study of cytomegalovirus exposure and HLA in healthy donors. Primers included in the PCR were 60 Vbeta and 13 Jbeta primers. Profiled with immunoSEQ multiplex PCR; TCRdb holds only in-frame clones, not every one. The sample carries 150,000 to 200,000 clones, about 85% recorded once. Germline V gives CDR1 SGHVS, CDR2 FQNEAQ. Trimming removed 0 bases at V and 4 bases at J, with 9 bases between. This CDR3 contains 15 residues. Sequencing used PBMCs. The source of this sequence is a man aged 18 to 29 in good health and CMV-seropositive. V usage is TRBV7-8 and J usage is TRBJ2-2; possible D gene TRBD1, 6 bases. This chain's CDR3 is CASSLALQGTGELFF. In nucleotides, the CDR3 is TGTGCCAGCAGCTTAGCCCTACAGGGCACCGGGGAGCTGTTTTTT.